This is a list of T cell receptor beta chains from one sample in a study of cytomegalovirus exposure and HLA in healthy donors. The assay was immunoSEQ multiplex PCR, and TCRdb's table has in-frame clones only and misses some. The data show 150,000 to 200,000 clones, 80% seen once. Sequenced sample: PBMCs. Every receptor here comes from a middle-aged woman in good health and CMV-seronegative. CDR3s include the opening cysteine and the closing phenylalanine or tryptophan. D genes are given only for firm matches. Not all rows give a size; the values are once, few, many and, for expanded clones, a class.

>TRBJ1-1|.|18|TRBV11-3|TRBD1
TGTGCCAGCAGCTTAGTCCCCCTCTCACGAGGACAGGGGAGAGAAGCTTTCTTT
CASSLVPLSRGQGREAFF
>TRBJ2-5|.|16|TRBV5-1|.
TGCGCCAGCAGCCCCAAAACTAGCTTGGGGGGAGAGACCCAGTACTTC
CASSPKTSLGGETQYF
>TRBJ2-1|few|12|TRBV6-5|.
TGTGCCAGCAGTTACCGTCGCAATGAGCAGTTCTTC
CASSYRRNEQFF
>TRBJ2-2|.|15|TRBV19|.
TGTGCCTACTTTAGAGTCTATCCGATCACCGGGGAGCTGTTTTTT
CAYFRVYPITGELFF
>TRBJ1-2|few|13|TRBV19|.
TGTGCCAGTAGTATTACAGGGAACTATGGCTACACCTTC
CASSITGNYGYTF
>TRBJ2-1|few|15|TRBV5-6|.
TGTGCCAGCAGCTTGGCCATGCAGCTAGACAATGAGCAGTTCTTC
CASSLAMQLDNEQFF
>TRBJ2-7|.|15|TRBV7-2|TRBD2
TGTGCCAGCAGATTAGAAGCTAGCGGAGCCTACGAGCAGTACTTC
CASRLEASGAYEQYF
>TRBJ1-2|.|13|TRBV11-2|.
TGTGCCAGCAGCTTAGGGTCGGGATCCGGCTACACCTTC
CASSLGSGSGYTF
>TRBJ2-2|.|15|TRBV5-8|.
TGTGCCAGCAGCTTGGGATCTACAGGAATCGGGGAGCTGTTTTTT
CASSLGSTGIGELFF
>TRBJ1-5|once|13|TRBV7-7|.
TGTGCTAGCAGCTTAGCGGAGAATCAGCCCCAGCATTTT
CASSLAENQPQHF
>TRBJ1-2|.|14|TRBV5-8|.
TGTGCCAGCAGCTTGACGGTTGCAACCTCTGGCTACACCTTC
CASSLTVATSGYTF
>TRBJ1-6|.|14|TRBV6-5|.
TGTGCCAGCAGTTACTCGATGCGAGCCTCACCCCTCCACTTT
CASSYSMRASPLHF
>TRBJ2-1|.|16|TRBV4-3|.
TGCGCCAGCAGCCAAGACGGGACACCACCCTACAATGAGCAGTTCTTC
CASSQDGTPPYNEQFF
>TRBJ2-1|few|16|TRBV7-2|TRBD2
TGTGCCAGCAGCTCAACTGGTAGTCTAGCGGGATGGGAGCAGTTCTTC
CASSSTGSLAGWEQFF
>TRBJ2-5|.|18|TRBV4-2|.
TGTGCCAGCAGCCTATCCATCGGGGGACCCCTTAACCAAGAGACCCAGTACTTC
CASSLSIGGPLNQETQYF
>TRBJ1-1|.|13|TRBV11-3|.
TGTGCCAGCAGCTTAAGCGTCGGAAATGAAGCTTTCTTT
CASSLSVGNEAFF
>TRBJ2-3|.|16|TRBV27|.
TGTGCCAGCAGTTTATCGGGGGACACCGGCACAGATACGCAGTATTTT
CASSLSGDTGTDTQYF
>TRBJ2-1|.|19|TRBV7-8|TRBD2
TGTGCCAGCAGTCACTTAGCGGGGACTAGCGGGAGGGGTTACAATGAGCAGTTCTTC
CASSHLAGTSGRGYNEQFF
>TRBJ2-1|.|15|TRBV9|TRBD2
TGTGCCAGCAGCGTAGCAGCGGGAGTTGGTGATGAGCAGTTCTTC
CASSVAAGVGDEQFF
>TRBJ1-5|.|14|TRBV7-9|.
TGTTCCAGCAGTCAGTCCAGGGGAATACAGCCCCAGCATTTT
CSSSQSRGIQPQHF
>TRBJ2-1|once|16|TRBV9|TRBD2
TGTGCCAGCAGCGCCTCTAGCGGGACCTCCTACAATGAGCAGTTCTTC
CASSASSGTSYNEQFF
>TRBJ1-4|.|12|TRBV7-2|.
TGTGCCAGCAGGAGGGTTAATGAAAAACTGTTTTTT
CASRRVNEKLFF
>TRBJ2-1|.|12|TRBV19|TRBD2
TGTGCCAGTAGTCCCCGGGGAGGGGCCGGGTTCTTC
CASSPRGGAGFF
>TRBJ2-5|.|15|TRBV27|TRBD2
TGTGCCAGCAGTTTCCAGCGGGATCGGTGGGAGACCCAGTACTTC
CASSFQRDRWETQYF
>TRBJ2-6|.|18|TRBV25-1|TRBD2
TGTGCCAGCAGTGCCACTAGCGGGAGGGCTTCCGGGGCCAACGTCCTGACTTTC
CASSATSGRASGANVLTF
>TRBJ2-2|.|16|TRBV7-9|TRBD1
TGTGCCAGCAGCTTGACAGGGGGCACGAACACCGGGGAGCTGTTTTTT
CASSLTGGTNTGELFF
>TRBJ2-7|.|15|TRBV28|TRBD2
TGTGCCAGCAGATTAGGACTAGCGGCCTCCTACGAGCAGTACTTC
CASRLGLAASYEQYF
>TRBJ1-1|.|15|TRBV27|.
TGTGCCAGCAGTTTATTCCAGGTTAAGGACACTGAAGCTTTCTTT
CASSLFQVKDTEAFF
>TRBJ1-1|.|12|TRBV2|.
TGTGCCAGCAGGAAGGGGGAAGCTGAAGCTTTCTTT
CASRKGEAEAFF
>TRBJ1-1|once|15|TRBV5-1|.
TGCGCCAGCAGCTTGGCCGCTTGGGCGAACACTGAAGCTTTCTTT
CASSLAAWANTEAFF
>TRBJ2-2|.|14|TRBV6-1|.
TGTGCCAGCAAATCTGGCCAGATCACCGGGGAGCTGTTTTTT
CASKSGQITGELFF
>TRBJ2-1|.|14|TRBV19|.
TGTGCCAGTAGTATCCAGGGAATCTACAATGAGCAGTTCTTC
CASSIQGIYNEQFF
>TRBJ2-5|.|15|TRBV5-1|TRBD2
TGCGCCAGCAGCTTGACTAGCGGGAGTGGAGAGACCCAGTACTTC
CASSLTSGSGETQYF
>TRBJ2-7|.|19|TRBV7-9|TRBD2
TGTGCCAGCAGCTCGGGGGGGACTAGCGGGAGGGCTGGAGCCCACGAGCAGTACTTC
CASSSGGTSGRAGAHEQYF
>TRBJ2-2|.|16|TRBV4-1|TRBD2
TGCGCCAGCAGCCAAGAAGCGGGAGAGGGCACCGGGGAGCTGTTTTTT
CASSQEAGEGTGELFF
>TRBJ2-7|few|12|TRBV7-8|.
TGTGCCAGCAGCCTCGGGGCCTACGAGCAGTACTTC
CASSLGAYEQYF
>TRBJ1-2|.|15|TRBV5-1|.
TGCGCCAGCAGCTCCGACGGTGACAGGACGTGGGGCTACACCTTC
CASSSDGDRTWGYTF
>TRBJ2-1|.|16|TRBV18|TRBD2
TGTGCCAGCTCACGCTTGGCGGGAGGGGTTTACAATGAGCAGTTCTTC
CASSRLAGGVYNEQFF
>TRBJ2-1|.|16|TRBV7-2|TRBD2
TGTGCCAGCAGCTTAGGTTGGCTAGCGGGTGGCAATGAGCAGTTCTTC
CASSLGWLAGGNEQFF
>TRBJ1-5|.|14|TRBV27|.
TGTGCCAGCAGTACGGAACAGGGAAGACAGCCCCAGCATTTT
CASSTEQGRQPQHF
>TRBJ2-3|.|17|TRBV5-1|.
TGCGCCAGCAGCTTGGCCCAGGGACTCCGAGTTGCAGATACGCAGTATTTT
CASSLAQGLRVADTQYF
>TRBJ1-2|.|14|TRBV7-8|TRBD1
TGTGCCAGCAGCTTAGGGACAGGGACGGAGGGCTACACCTTC
CASSLGTGTEGYTF
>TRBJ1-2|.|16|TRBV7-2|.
TGTGCCAGCAGCCTAACCCCCATCGGAGGCAACTATGGCTACACCTTC
CASSLTPIGGNYGYTF
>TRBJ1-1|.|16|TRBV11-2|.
TGTGCCAGCAGCTCCGGGACACCCGGGATGAACACTGAAGCTTTCTTT
CASSSGTPGMNTEAFF
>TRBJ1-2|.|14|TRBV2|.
TGTGCCAGCAGGATGGACACTTCCAGCGAAGGCTACACCTTC
CASRMDTSSEGYTF
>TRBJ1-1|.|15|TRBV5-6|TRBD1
TGTGCCAGCAGTTACACCGGGACAGGGTTTACTGAAGCTTTCTTT
CASSYTGTGFTEAFF
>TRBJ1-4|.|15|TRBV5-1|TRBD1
TGCGCCAGCAGCTTTCAGGGGGCAACTAATGAAAAACTGTTTTTT
CASSFQGATNEKLFF
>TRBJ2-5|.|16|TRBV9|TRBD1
TGTGCCAGCAGCCCCCGGGACAGGGGGCAACAAGAGACCCAGTACTTC
CASSPRDRGQQETQYF
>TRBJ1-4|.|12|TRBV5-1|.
TGCGCCAGCAGCTTAAAGGGGGAAAAACTGTTTTTT
CASSLKGEKLFF
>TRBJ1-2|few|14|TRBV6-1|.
TGTGCCAGCAGTTCTTGGGGAGGGCCTAATGGCTACACCTTC
CASSSWGGPNGYTF
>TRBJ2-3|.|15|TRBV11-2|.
TGTGCCAGCAGCCCTCATAGCGGCAACACAGATACGCAGTATTTT
CASSPHSGNTDTQYF
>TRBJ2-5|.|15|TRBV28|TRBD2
TGTGCCAGCAGCCTAGCGGGAGGGCCGGGGGAGACCCAGTACTTC
CASSLAGGPGETQYF
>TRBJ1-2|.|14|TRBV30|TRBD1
TGTGCCTGGAACCGGGACAGGGAGATCTATGGCTACACCTTC
CAWNRDREIYGYTF
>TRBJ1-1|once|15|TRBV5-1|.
TGCGCCAGCAGCCCCCGGGGAGGGGGGAACACTGAAGCTTTCTTT
CASSPRGGGNTEAFF
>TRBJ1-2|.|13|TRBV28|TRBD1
TGTGCCAGCAGCCGTACAGGGACAGCAGGCTACACCTTC
CASSRTGTAGYTF
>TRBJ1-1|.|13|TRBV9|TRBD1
TGTGCCAGCAGCGTAGGGTCCCAGGGGGGAGCTTTCTTT
CASSVGSQGGAFF
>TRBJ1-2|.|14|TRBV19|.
TGTGCCAGTAGTATAGATGGCGGGAGATGGGGCTACACCTTC
CASSIDGGRWGYTF
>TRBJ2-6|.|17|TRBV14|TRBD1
TGTGCCAGCAGCCAAGAAGGGGGCCTCTCTGGGGCCAACGTCCTGACTTTC
CASSQEGGLSGANVLTF
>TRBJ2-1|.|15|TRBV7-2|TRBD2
TGTGCCAGCAGCACAGTAGCGGGAGTTCTTAATGAGCAGTTCTTC
CASSTVAGVLNEQFF
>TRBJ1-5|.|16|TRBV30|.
TGTGCCTGGAGTGAAAGACAGGTTTCTAGCAATCAGCCCCAGCATTTT
CAWSERQVSSNQPQHF